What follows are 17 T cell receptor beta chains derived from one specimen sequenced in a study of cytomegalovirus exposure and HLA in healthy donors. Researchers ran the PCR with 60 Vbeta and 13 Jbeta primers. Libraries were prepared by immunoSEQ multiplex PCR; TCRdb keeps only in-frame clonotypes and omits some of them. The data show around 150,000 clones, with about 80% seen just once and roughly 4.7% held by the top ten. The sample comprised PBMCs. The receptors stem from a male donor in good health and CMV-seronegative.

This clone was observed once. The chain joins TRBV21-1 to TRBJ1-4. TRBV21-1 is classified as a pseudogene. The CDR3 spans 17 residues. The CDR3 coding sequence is TGTGCCAGCAGCAAAAGGGCGGGGAGAGCGAAAAACGTAAAACTGTTTTTT. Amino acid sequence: CASSKRAGRAKNVKLFF.

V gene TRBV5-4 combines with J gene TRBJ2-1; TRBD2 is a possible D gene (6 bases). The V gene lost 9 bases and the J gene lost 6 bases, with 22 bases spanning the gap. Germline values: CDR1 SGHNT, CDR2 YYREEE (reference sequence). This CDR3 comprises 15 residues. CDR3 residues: CATATTSSYTNEQFF. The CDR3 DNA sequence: TGTGCCACGGCAACCACTAGCTCATATACCAATGAGCAGTTCTTC.

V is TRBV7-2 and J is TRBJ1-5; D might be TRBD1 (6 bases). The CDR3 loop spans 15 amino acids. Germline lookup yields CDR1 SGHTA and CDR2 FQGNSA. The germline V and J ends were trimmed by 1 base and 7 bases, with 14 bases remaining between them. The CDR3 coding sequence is TGTGCCAGCAGCTTAGACCAGGGGCCCCGCCAGCCCCAGCATTTT. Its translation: CASSLDQGPRQPQHF.

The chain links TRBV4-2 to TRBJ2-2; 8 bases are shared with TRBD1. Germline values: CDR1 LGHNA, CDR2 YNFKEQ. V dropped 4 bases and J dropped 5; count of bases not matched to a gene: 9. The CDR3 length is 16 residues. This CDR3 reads CASSLRTGRSTGELFF. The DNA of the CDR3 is TGTGCCAGCAGCCTCCGGACAGGGAGGTCGACCGGGGAGCTGTTTTTT.

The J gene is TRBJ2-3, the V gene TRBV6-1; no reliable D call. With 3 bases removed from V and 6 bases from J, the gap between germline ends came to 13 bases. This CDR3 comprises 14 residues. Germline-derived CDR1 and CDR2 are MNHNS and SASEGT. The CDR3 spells CASSDHAPRDTQYF. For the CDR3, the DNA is TGTGCCAGCAGTGACCACGCCCCCAGGGATACGCAGTATTTT.

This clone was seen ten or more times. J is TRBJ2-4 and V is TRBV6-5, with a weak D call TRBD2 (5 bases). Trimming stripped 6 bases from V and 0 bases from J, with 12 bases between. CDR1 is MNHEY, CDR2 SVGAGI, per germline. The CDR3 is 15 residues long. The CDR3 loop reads CASSPSGVAKNIQYF. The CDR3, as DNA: TGTGCCAGCAGCCCGAGCGGAGTAGCCAAAAACATTCAGTACTTC.

Here the CDR3 DNA reads TGTGCCAGCAGCCCCGGACTAGCACCCCCTTTCTCTGGAAACACCATATATTTT. Translation gives CASSPGLAPPFSGNTIYF. The rearrangement links TRBV16 to TRBJ1-3, with D unresolved. The ends were cut back, 4 bases at V and 0 bases at J, with 19 bases in the middle. In germline, CDR1 is KGHSY, CDR2 FQNENV. CDR3 length: 18 residues.

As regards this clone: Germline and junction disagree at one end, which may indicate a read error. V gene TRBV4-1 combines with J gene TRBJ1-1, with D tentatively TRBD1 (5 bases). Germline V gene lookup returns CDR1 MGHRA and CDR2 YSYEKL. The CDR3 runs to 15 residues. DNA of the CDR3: TGTGCCAGCAGCCAATCGACGGCAGGGTACACTGAAGCTTTCTTT. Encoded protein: CASSQSTAGYTEAFF.

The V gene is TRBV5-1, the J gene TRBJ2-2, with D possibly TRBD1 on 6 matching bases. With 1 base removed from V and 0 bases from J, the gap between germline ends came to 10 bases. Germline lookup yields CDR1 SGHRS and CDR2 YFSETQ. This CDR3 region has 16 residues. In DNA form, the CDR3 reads TGCGCCAGCAGCTTGTCCGGGACACCGAACACCGGGGAGCTGTTTTTT. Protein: CASSLSGTPNTGELFF.

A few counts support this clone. The CDR3 DNA follows: TGTGCCAGCAGTGAACTAGCGGGGGGGCCAGATACGCAGTATTTT. Protein: CASSELAGGPDTQYF. V usage is TRBV6-1 and J usage is TRBJ2-3, with TRBD2 matching 12 bases. This CDR3 has 15 amino acids. J was trimmed by 4 bases and V by 2 bases; bases with no gene match: 1. CDR1 is MNHNS and CDR2 is SASEGT in the germline V gene.

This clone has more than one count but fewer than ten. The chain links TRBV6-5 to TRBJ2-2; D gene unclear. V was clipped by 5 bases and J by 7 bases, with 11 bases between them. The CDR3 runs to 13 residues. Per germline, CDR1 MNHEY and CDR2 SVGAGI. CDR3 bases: TGTGCCAGCAGTACTCTGATCCGCGGGGAGCTGTTTTTT. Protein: CASSTLIRGELFF.

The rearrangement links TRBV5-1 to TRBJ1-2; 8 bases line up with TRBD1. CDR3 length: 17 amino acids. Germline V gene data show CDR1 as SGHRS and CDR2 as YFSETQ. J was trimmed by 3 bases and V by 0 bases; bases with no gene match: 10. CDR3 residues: CASSLADSTGEYYGYTF. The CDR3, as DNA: TGCGCCAGCAGCTTGGCCGATTCGACAGGGGAGTACTATGGCTACACCTTC.

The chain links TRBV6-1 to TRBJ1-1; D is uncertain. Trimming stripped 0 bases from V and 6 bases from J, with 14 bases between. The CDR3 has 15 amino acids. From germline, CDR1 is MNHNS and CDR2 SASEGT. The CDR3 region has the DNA TGTGCCAGCAGTGAAGCGTGGGAGGAAATCCCTGAAGCTTTCTTT. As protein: CASSEAWEEIPEAFF.

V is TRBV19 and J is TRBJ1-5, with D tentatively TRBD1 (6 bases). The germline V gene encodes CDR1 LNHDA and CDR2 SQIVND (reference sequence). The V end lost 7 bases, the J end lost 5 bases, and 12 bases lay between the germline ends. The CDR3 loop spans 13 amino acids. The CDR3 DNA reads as TGTGCCAGTAACACAGGGTGGGATCAGCCCCAGCATTTT. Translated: CASNTGWDQPQHF.

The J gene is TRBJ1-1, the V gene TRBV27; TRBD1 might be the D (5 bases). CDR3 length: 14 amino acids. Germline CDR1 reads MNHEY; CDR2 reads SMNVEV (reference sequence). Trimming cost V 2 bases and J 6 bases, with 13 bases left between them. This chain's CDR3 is CASSLRQLVSEAFF. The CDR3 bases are TGTGCCAGCAGTTTAAGACAGCTTGTTTCTGAAGCTTTCTTT.

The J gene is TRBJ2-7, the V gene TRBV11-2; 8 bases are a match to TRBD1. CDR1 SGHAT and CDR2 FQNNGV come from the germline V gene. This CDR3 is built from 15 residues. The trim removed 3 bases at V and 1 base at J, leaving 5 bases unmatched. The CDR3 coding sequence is TGTGCCAGCAGCTTTGGGACAGGCGCTTCCTACGAGCAGTACTTC. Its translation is CASSFGTGASYEQYF.

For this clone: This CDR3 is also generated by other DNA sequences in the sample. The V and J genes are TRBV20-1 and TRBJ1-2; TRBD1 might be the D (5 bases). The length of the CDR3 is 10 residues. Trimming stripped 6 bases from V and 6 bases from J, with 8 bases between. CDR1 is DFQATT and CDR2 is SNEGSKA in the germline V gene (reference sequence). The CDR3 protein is CSAGGDGYTF. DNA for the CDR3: TGCAGTGCCGGGGGGGATGGCTACACCTTC.